This T cell receptor beta chain was sequenced for a study of identical twins. TCRdb ran MiXCR on the 5' RACE reads and lists one entry per CDR3 protein. The table shows a few hundred thousand distinct CDR3 sequences, with 13% to 15% occurring only once. Overall study results and limits: The authors noted that invariant MAIT and iNKT cells could partly confound zero-insertion analyses. In drawing conclusions, the study used cross-sectional statistical analysis and did not follow the same donors.

This clonotype was picked up many times. Its specificity is unknown. This sample also belongs to another study, concerning yellow fever vaccine responses in identical twins.

The sample was CD4+ T cells sorted from blood. This receptor was obtained from a woman aged 18-35 years in good health.

The CDR3 DNA reads as TGTGCCAGCAACCCCTACCGGGACAGGGGAAACGAGCAGTACTTC. Protein sequence: CASNPYRDRGNEQYF. The rearrangement links TRBV27 to TRBJ2-7; 10 bases are shared with TRBD1. Trimming at V came to 7 bases and at J to 5 bases, leaving 11 bases not matched to a gene. Germline loops: CDR1 MNHEY, CDR2 SMNVEV (reference sequence). The CDR3 covers 15 residues.